The clone carrying this T cell receptor (beta chain) was recorded only once. PCR was performed using 60 Vbeta and 13 Jbeta primers. The assay was immunoSEQ multiplex PCR, and TCRdb's table has in-frame clones only and misses some. The sample has 150,000 to 200,000 clones, 80% seen once. The data stem from a study of cytomegalovirus exposure and HLA in healthy donors. Turning to the study itself: From 170 million or so T cells, an earlier analysis saw approximately 110 million unique TCR beta sequences.

Germline V gene sequence: CDR1 SNHLY, CDR2 FYNNEI. V lost 6 bases, J lost 6 bases, and 5 bases stayed unmatched. This CDR3 has 13 amino acids. The TCR comes from a human donor in good health. Source material: PBMCs. This chain uses TRBV2 with TRBJ1-2, with 9 nucleotides matching TRBD1. CDR3 region: CASSVQGANGYTF. CDR3 nucleotides: TGTGCCAGCAGCGTACAGGGGGCGAATGGCTACACCTTC.